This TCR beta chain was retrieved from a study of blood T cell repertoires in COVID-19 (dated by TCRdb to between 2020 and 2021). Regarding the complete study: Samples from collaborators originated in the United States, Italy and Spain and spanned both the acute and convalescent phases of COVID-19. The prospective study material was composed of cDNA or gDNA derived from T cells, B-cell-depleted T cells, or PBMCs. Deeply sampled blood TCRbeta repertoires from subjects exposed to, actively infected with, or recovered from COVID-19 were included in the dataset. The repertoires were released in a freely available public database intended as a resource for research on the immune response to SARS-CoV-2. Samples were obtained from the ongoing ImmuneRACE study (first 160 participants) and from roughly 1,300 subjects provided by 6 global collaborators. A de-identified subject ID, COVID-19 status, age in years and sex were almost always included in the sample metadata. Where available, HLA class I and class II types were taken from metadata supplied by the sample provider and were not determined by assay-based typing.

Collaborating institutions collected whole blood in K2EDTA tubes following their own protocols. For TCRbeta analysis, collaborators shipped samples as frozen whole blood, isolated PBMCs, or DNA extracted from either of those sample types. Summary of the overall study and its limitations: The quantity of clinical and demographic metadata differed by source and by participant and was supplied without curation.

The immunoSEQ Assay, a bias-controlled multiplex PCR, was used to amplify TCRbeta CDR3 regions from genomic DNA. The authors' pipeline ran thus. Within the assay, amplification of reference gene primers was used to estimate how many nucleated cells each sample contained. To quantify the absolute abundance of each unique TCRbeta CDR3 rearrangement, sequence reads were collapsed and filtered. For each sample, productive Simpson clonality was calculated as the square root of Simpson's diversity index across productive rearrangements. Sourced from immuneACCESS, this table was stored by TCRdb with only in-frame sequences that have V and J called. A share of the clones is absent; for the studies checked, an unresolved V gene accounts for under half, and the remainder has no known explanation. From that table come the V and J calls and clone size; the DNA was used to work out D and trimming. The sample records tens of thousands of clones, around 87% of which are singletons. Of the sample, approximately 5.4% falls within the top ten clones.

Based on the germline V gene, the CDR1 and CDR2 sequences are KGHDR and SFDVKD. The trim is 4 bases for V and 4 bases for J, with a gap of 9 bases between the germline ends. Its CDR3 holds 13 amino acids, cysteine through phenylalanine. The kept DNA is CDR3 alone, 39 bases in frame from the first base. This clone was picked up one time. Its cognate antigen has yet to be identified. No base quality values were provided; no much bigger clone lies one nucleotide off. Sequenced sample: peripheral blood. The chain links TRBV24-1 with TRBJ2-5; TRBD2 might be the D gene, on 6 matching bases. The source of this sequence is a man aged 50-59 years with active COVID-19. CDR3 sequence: CATSDWEAETQYF. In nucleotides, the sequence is TGTGCCACCAGTGACTGGGAGGCAGAGACCCAGTACTTC.